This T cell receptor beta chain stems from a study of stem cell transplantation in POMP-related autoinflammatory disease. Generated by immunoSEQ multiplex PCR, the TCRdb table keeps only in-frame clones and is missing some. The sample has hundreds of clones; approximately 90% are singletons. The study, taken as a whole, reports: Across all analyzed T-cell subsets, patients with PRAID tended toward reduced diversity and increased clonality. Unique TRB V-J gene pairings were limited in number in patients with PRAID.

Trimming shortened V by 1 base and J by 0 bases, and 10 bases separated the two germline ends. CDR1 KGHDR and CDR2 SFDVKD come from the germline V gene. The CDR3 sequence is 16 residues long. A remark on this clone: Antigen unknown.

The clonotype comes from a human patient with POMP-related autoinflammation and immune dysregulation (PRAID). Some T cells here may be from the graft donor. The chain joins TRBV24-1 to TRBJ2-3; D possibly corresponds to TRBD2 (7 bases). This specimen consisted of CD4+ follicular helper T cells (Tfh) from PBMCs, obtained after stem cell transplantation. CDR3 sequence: CATSDFGGPSTDTQYF. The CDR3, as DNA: TGTGCCACCAGTGATTTCGGGGGGCCCAGCACAGATACGCAGTATTTT.